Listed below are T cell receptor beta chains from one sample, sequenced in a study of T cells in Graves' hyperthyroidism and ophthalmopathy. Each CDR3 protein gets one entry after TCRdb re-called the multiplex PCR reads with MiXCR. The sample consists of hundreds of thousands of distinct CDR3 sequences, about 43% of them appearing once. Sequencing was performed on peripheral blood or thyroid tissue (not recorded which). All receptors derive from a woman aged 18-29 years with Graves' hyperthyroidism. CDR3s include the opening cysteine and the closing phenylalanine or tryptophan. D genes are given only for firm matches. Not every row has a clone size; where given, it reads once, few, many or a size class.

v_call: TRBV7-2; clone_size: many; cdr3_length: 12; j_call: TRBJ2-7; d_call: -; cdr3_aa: CASSFGSGEQYF; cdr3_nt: TGTGCCAGCAGCTTTGGCTCGGGCGAGCAGTACTTC
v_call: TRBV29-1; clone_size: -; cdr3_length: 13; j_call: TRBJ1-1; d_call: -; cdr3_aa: CSELQGGATEAFF; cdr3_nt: TGCAGCGAATTGCAGGGTGGTGCCACTGAAGCTTTCTTT
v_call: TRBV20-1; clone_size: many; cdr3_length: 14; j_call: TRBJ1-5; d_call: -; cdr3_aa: CSARRGSGNQPQHF; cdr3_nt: TGCAGTGCTAGACGCGGGTCCGGCAATCAGCCCCAGCATTTT
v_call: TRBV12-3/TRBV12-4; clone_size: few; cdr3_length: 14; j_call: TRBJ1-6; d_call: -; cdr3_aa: CASSLVWSNSPLHF; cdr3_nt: TGTGCCAGCAGTTTAGTCTGGTCTAATTCACCCCTCCACTTT
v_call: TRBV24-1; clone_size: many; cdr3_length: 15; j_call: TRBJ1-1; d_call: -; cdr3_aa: CATSGGSRANTEAFF; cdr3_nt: TGTGCCACCAGTGGGGGTTCCAGGGCGAACACTGAAGCTTTCTTT
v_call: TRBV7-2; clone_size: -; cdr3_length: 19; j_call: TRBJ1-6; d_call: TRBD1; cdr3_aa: CASSQEGAAESSYNSPLHF; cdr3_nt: TGTGCCAGCAGCCAAGAGGGGGCAGCAGAAAGCTCCTATAATTCACCCCTCCACTTT
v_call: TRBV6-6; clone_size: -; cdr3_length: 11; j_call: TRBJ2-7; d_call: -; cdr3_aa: CASGNSYEQYF; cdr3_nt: TGTGCCAGCGGAAACTCCTACGAGCAGTACTTC
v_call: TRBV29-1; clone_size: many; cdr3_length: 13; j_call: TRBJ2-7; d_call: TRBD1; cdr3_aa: CSVVGQGFDEQYF; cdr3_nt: TGCAGCGTTGTGGGACAGGGCTTCGACGAGCAGTACTTC
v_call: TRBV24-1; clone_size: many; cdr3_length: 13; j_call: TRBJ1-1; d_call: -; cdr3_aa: CATSESGTPEAFF; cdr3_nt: TGTGCCACCAGTGAAAGCGGGACGCCGGAAGCTTTCTTT
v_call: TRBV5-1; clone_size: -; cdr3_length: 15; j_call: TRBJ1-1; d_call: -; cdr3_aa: CASSLRFGADTEAFF; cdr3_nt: TGCGCCAGCTCACTTAGGTTCGGGGCGGACACTGAAGCTTTCTTT
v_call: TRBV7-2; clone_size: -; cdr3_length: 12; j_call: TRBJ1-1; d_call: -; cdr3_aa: CATGQSNTEAFF; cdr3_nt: TGTGCCACCGGGCAGTCGAACACTGAAGCTTTCTTT
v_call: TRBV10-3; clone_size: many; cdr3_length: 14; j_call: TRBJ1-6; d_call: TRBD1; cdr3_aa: CAISATGDNSPLHF; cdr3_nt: TGTGCCATCAGTGCGACAGGGGATAATTCACCCCTCCACTTT
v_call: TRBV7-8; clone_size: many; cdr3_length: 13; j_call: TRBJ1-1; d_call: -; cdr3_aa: CASSLVGTTEAFF; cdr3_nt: TGTGCCAGCAGTTTGGTAGGGACCACTGAAGCTTTCTTT
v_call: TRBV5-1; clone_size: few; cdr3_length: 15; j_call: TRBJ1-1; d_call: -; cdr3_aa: CASSSWGIGDTEAFF; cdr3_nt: TGCGCCAGCAGCAGCTGGGGAATCGGAGACACTGAAGCTTTCTTT
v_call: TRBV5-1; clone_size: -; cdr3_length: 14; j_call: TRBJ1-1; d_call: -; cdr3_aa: CASTLGVANTEAFF; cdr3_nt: TGCGCCAGCACCCTGGGGGTGGCGAACACTGAAGCTTTCTTT
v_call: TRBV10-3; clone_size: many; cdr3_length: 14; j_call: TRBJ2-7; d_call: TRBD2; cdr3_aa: CAISSSGLAMEQYF; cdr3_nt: TGTGCCATCAGTTCTAGCGGGCTGGCCATGGAGCAGTACTTC
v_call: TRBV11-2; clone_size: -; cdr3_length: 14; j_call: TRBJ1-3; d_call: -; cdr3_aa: CASSLLQFGNTIYF; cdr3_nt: TGTGCCAGCAGCTTATTACAGTTCGGAAACACCATATATTTT
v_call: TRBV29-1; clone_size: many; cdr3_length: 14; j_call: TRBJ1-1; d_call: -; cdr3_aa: CSVDRRQGPTEAFF; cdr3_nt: TGCAGCGTTGACCGAAGGCAGGGCCCGACTGAAGCTTTCTTT
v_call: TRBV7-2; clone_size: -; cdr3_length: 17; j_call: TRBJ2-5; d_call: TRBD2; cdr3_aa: CASSGLAGLSVSETQYF; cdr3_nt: TGTGCCAGCAGCGGACTAGCGGGATTGTCGGTGTCGGAGACCCAGTACTTC
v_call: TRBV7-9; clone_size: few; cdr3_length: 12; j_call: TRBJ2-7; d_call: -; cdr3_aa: CASSLGQLEQYF; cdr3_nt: TGTGCCAGCAGCTTAGGACAGCTCGAGCAGTACTTC
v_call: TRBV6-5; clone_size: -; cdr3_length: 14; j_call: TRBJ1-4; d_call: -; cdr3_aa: CASSYAQVGEKLFF; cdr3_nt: TGTGCCAGCAGTTACGCCCAAGTGGGAGAAAAACTGTTTTTT
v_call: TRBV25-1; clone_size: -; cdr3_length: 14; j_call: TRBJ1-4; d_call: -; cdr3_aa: CAWSTLAGSFQLFF; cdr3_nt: TGTGCCTGGAGCACTCTCGCCGGGTCCTTTCAACTGTTTTTT
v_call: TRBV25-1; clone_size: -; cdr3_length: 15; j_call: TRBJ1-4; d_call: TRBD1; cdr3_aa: CASSLGRGFNEKLFF; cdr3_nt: TGTGCCAGCAGTTTGGGCAGGGGGTTTAATGAAAAACTGTTTTTT
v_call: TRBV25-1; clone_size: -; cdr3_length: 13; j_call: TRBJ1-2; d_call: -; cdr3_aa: CASSEVGPPGYTF; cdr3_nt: TGTGCCAGCAGTGAAGTGGGGCCGCCCGGCTACACCTTC
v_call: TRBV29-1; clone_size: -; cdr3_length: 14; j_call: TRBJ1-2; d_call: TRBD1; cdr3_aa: CSVDGQGVDYGYTF; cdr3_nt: TGCAGCGTTGATGGACAGGGGGTTGACTATGGCTACACCTTC
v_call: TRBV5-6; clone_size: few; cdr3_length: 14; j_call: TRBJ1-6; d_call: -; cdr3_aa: CASSLGVVNSPLHF; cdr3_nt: TGTGCCAGCAGCTTGGGCGTGGTGAATTCACCCCTCCACTTT
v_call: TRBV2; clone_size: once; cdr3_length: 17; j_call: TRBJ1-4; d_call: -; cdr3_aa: CASSERLSQGLEEKLFF; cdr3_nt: TGTGCCAGCAGTGAACGCCTTTCTCAGGGGTTGGAGGAAAAACTGTTTTTT